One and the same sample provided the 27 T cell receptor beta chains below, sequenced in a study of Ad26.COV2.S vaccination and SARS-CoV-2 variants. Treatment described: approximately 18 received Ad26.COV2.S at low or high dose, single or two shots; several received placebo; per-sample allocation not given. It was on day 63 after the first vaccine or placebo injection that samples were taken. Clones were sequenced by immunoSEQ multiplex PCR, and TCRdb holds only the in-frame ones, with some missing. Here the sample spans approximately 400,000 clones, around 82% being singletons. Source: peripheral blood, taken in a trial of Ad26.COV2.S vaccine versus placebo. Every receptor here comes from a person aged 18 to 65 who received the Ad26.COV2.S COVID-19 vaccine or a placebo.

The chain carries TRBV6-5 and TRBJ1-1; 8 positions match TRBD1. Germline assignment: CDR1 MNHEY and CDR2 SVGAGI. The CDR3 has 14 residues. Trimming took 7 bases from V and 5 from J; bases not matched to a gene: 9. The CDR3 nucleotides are TGTGCCAGCATTTCGACAGGGGCGGTTACTGAAGCTTTCTTT. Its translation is CASISTGAVTEAFF.

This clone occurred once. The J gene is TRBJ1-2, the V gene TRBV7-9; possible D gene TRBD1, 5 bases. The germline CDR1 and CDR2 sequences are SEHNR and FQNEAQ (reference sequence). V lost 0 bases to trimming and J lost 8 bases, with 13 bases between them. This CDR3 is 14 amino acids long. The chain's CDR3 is CASSLAGQVQGYTF. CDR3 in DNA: TGTGCCAGCAGCTTAGCGGGGCAGGTGCAGGGCTACACCTTC. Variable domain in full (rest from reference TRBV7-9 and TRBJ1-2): DTGVSQNPRHKITKRGQNVTFRCDPISEHNRLYWYRQTLGQGPEFLTYFQNEAQLEKSRLLSDRFSAERPKGSFSTLEIQRTEQGDSAMYLCASSLAGQVQGYTFGSGTRLTVV.

Here the CDR3 reads CASRVRDLNDNEQFF. CDR3 nucleotide sequence: TGTGCCAGCAGGGTCCGGGACTTAAACGACAATGAGCAGTTCTTC. The chain is built from TRBV2 and TRBJ2-1, with D possibly matching TRBD2 (6 bases). Germline CDR1 is SNHLY and CDR2 is FYNNEI. Trimming shortened V by 6 bases and J by 5 bases, and 17 bases separated the two germline ends. The length of the CDR3 is 15 residues.

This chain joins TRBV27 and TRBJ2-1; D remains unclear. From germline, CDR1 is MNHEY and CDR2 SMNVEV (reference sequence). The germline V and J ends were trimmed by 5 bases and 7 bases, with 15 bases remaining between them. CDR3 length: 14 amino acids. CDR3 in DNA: TGTGCCAGCAGTGCCTACGGGCTCTCTAATGAGCAGTTCTTC. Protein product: CASSAYGLSNEQFF.

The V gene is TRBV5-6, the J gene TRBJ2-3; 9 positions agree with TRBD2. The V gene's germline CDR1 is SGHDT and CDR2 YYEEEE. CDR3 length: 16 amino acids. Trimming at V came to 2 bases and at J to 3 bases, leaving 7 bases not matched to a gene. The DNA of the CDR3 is TGTGCCAGCAGCTTCTTTAGCGGGAGTCAAACAGATACGCAGTATTTT. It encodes CASSFFSGSQTDTQYF.

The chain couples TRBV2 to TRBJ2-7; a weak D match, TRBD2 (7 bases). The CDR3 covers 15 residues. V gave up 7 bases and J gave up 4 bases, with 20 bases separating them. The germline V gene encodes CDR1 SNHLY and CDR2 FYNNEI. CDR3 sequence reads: CASTRGGAGRYEQYF. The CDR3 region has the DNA TGTGCCAGCACCAGGGGCGGAGCGGGACGTTACGAGCAGTACTTC.

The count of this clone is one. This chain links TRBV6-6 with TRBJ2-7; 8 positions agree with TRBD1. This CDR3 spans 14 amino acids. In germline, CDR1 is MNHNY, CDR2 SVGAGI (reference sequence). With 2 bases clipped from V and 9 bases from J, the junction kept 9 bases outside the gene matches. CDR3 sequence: CASSYPDREDGQYF. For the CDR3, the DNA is TGTGCCAGCAGTTACCCGGACAGGGAGGATGGGCAGTACTTC.

The CDR3 sequence: CASRPLALSTDTQYF. The DNA of the CDR3 is TGTGCCAGCAGACCCCTAGCGCTTAGCACAGATACGCAGTATTTT. J is TRBJ2-3 and V is TRBV6-5, with a tentative D call TRBD2 (6 bases). Germline CDR1 MNHEY, CDR2 SVGAGI. The CDR3 loop spans 15 amino acids. The V and J ends lost 6 bases and 0 bases respectively, with 13 bases between them.

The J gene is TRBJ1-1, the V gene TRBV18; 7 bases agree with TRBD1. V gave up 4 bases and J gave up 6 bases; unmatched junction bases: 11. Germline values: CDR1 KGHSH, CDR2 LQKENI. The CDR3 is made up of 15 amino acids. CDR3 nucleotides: TGTGCCAGCTCACATAACAGGGGCCAAAGGGCTGAAGCTTTCTTT. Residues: CASSHNRGQRAEAFF.

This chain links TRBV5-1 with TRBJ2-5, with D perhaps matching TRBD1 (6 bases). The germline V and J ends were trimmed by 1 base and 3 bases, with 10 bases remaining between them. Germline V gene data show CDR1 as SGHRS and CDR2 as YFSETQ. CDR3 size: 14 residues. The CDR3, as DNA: TGCGCCAGCAGCTTGAGGCCAGGGGAAGAGACCCAGTACTTC. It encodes CASSLRPGEETQYF.

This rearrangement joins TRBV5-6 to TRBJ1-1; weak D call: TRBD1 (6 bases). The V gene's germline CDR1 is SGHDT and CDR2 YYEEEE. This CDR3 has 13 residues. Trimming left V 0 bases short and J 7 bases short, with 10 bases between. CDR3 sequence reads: CASSLEVRGEAFF. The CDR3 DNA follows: TGTGCCAGCAGCTTGGAGGTCAGGGGTGAAGCTTTCTTT.

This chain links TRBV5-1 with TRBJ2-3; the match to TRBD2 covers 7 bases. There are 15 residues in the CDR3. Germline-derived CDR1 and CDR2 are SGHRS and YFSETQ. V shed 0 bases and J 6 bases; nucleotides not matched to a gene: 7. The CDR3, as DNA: TGCGCCAGCAGCTTGGGGGCGGGAGTCGGGGATACGCAGTATTTT. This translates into CASSLGAGVGDTQYF.

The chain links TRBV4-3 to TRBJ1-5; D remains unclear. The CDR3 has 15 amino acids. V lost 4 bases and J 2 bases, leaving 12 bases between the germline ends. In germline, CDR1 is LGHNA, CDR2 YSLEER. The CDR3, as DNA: TGCGCCAGCAGCCCGAGGCGTTTCGGCAATCAGCCCCAGCATTTT. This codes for CASSPRRFGNQPQHF.

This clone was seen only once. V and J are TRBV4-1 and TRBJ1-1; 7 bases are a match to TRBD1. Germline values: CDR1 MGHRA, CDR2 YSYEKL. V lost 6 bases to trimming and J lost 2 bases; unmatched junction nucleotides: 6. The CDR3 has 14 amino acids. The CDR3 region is CASRPGQINTEAFF. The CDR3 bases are TGCGCCAGCAGGCCGGGACAGATAAACACTGAAGCTTTCTTT.

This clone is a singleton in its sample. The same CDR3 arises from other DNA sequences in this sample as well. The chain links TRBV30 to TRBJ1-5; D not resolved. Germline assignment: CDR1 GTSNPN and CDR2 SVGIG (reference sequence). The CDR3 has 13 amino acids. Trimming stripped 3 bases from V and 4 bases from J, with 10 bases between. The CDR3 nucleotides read TGTGCCTGGAGCCCGGACCGGAATCAGCCCCAGCATTTT. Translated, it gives CAWSPDRNQPQHF. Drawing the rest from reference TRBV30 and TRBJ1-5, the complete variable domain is SQTIHQWPATLVQPVGSPLSLECTVEGTSNPNLYWYRQAAGRGLQLLFYSVGIGQISSEVPQNLSASRPQDRQFILSSKKLLLSDSGFYLCAWSPDRNQPQHFGDGTRLSIL.

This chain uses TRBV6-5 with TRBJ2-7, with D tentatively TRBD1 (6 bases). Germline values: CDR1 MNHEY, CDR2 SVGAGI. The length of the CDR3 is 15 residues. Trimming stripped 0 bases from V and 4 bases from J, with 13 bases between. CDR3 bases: TGTGCCAGCAGTTACTCGAAGGGCAGGGGATACGAGCAGTACTTC. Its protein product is CASSYSKGRGYEQYF.

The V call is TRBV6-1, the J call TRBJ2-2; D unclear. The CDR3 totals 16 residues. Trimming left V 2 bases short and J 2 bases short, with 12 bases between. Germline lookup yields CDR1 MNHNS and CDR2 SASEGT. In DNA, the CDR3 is TGTGCCAGCAGTGAATTTGGCCGTATAAACACCGGGGAGCTGTTTTTT. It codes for CASSEFGRINTGELFF.

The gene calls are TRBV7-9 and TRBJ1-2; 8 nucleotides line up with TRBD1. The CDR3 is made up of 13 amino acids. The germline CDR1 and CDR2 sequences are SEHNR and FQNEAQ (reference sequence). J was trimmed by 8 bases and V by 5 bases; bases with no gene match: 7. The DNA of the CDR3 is TGTGCCAGCAGCCAATTGGACAGGGACGGCTACACCTTC. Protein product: CASSQLDRDGYTF.

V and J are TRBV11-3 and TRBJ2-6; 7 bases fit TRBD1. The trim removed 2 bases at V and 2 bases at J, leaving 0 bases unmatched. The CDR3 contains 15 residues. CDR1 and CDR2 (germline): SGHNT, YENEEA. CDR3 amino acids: CASSLQGAGANVLTF. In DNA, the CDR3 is TGTGCCAGCAGCTTACAGGGGGCTGGGGCCAACGTCCTGACTTTC.

The chain's CDR3 is CASSSSTGELFF. The CDR3 DNA sequence: TGTGCCAGCAGCTCTAGCACCGGGGAGCTGTTTTTT. This chain connects TRBV12-3 or TRBV12-4 to TRBJ2-2; D gene uncertain. The CDR3 is 12 residues long. V was shortened by 6 bases and J by 4 bases, with 6 bases between the two germline ends.

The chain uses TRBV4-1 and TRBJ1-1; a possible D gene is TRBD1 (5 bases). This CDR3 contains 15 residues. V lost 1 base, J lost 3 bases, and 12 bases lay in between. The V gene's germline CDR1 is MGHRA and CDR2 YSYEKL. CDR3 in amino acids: CASSQGGWTYTEAFF. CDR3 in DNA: TGCGCCAGCAGCCAAGGAGGGTGGACATACACTGAAGCTTTCTTT.

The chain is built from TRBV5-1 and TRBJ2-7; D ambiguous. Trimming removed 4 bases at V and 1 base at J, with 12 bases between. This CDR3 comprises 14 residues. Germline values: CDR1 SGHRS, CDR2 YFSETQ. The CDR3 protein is CASSPADLSYEQYF. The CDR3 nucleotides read TGCGCCAGCAGCCCCGCCGACTTGTCCTACGAGCAGTACTTC.

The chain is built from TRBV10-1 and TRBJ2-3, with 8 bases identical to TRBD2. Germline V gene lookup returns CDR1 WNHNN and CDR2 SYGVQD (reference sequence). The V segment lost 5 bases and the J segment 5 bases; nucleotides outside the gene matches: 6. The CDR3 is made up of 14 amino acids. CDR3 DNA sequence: TGCGCCAGCAGTTGTAGCGGGGCAGGAGATACGCAGTATTTT. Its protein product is CASSCSGAGDTQYF.

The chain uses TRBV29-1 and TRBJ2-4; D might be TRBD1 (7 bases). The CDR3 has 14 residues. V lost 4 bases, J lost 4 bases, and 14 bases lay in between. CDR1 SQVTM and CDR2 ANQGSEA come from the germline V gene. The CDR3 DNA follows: TGCAGCGTTGCGGAGGGGACAGCGAAAAACATTCAGTACTTC. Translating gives CSVAEGTAKNIQYF.

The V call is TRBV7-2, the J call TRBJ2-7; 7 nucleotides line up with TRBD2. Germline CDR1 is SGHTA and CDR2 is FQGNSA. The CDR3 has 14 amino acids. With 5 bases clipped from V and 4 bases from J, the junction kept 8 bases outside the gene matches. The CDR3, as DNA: TGTGCCAGCAGCGCCCACAGGCGGGGGTACGAGCAGTACTTC. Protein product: CASSAHRRGYEQYF.

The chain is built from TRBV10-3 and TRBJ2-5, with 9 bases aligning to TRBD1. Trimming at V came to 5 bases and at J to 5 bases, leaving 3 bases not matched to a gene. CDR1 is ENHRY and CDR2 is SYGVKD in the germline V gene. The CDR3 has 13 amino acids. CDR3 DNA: TGTGCCATCAGTTCCGGGACAGGGGAGACCCAGTACTTC. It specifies CAISSGTGETQYF.

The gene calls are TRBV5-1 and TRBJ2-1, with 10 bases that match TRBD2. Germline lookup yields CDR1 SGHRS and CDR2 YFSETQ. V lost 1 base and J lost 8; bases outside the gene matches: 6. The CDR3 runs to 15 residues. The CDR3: CASSLFLAGDHEQFF. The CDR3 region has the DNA TGCGCCAGCAGCTTGTTCCTAGCGGGAGACCATGAGCAGTTCTTC.